This record covers a single T cell receptor beta chain. The target of this receptor is not known. No much larger clonotype is one base removed from it; base qualities were not supplied. The data belong to a study of radiation and T cells in renal cell carcinoma (TCRdb year 2020). Background on the whole study: A total of 50 to 55 samples underwent TCR beta sequencing, made up of roughly 26 tumors and about 27 peripheral blood samples. The final blood draw was performed at 4 weeks after radiation, at the same time as nephrectomy. Across all 50 or so samples, under 4,500,000 unique CDR3 nucleotide sequences, encoding roughly 3 million unique CDR3 amino acid sequences, were identified. The study at large found these results: Dynamics of the blood repertoire were not tracked past 4 weeks after treatment. Because no pretreatment tumor biopsies were available, whether clonotypes were present in the tumor at baseline could not be determined. Effects of radiation dose or scheduling on the TCR repertoire could not be addressed with the single-armed trial design. Top tumor clonotypes rose in blood from baseline to 2 weeks post-radiation, then contracted by 4 weeks, suggesting transient expansion of tumor-resident clones.

In the paper's terms, the time point label means: blood 4 weeks post-SBRT, at nephrectomy. Explained via the paper, the treatment or condition label denotes: 15 Gy SBRT to primary tumor, nephrectomy 4 weeks later. Samples came from a clinical trial, in which primary renal cell carcinomas received 15 Gy stereotactic body radiation therapy followed by nephrectomy 4 weeks later. To follow tumor-enriched clonotypes, serial peripheral blood was collected from radiation-treated patients at baseline and at 2 weeks and 4 weeks after SBRT. Renal cell carcinoma with clear cell pathology was present in all patients. Genomic DNA for TCR sequencing was prepared using the QIAamp DNA Blood Mini Kit (Qiagen). Samples were included in the analyses only if all quality control checks were passed. Following the manufacturer's recommendations, the immunoSEQ kit was used to generate TCR beta libraries from genomic DNA. For library preparation, a first multiplex PCR was performed with proprietary primers, followed by a second PCR in which unique barcodes were added, and bead cleanups were performed after each round. A kit-provided positive control reaction and a negative control reaction were included in every sample batch. The final libraries underwent checking on an Agilent 4200 TapeStation D1000 ScreenTape, volumetric pooling, and quantification by qPCR. An Illumina NextSeq500 fitted with a MidOutput 150-cycle cartridge performed the sequencing, running 156 Read1 cycles and 15 Index1 cycles with the kit's custom primers. The pooled library was loaded at 0.9 to 1 pM, with a roughly 18% PhiX control spiked in. On the authors' methods: Vendor-processed data were analyzed in R, with a clonotype defined as all T cells sharing the same CDR3 nucleotide sequence. For clone abundance analyses, frequencies were normalized to the 10,000 most abundant clones per sample. Public T cell clones, averaging fewer than five per sample, were removed before analysis. A difference in abundance of at least 32-fold between compartments was used to define tumor-enriched and baseline blood-enriched clonotypes. A beta-binomial differential abundance model was used to identify clonotypes that were expanded or contracted between blood time points. The Baroni-Urbani and Buser coefficient was used to measure tumor-blood repertoire similarity, and groups were compared with two-tailed Wilcoxon tests in R. Entries here come from immuneACCESS through TCRdb and include only in-frame sequences with V and J called. Some clones fail to appear in such tables; in the studies checked, an unresolved V gene covers under half of the shortfall, and the cause of the remainder is unknown. V and J calls and clone size follow that table, whereas D and trimming were derived from the DNA. Present in this sample are about 86,000 clones, 85% of which were seen just once. Of the sample, roughly a tenth falls within the top ten clones.

This specimen was blood, taken from a patient whose treatment included radiotherapy and nephrectomy. The receptor was derived from a man over 45 with renal cell carcinoma.

The DNA reads as follows: TGTGCCAGCAGTGGTCATCGACTGTGGGCAGGGGGCTGGTACGAGCAGTACTTC. This gives the protein CASSGHRLWAGGWYEQYF. The chain joins TRBV25-1 to TRBJ2-7; 8 nucleotides in the junction match TRBD1. V and J are trimmed by 4 bases and 4 bases, and the gene matches miss 18 bases of the junction. The CDR3 contains 18 residues, cysteine and phenylalanine counted. Here the CDR3 DNA is all that survives: 54 bases in frame from base 1. The CDR1 and CDR2 encoded by the germline V gene are MGHDK and SYGVNS.